This T cell receptor beta chain was recorded in a study of cytomegalovirus exposure and HLA in healthy donors. Overall study context: An early data release held around 80 million unique TCRs from HLA-typed donors.

Researchers ran the PCR with 60 Vbeta and 13 Jbeta primers. Data came from immunoSEQ multiplex PCR; TCRdb stores just in-frame clones and leaves some out. This sample has 150,000 to 200,000 clones; about four fifths occur once, and the top ten carry 6%. Study-level results: Some TCR beta chains (roughly 150 of them) were listed as cytomegalovirus-associated.

Of note for this clone: The antigen is undetermined.

The study sampled nominally healthy donors, though unrecorded immune exposures were likely. Per the germline V gene, CDR1 is SGHNT and CDR2 is YYREEE (reference sequence). The ends lost 4 bases at V and 6 bases at J; junction bases unmatched: 9. This CDR3 has 16 residues. The chain recombines TRBV5-4 with TRBJ2-3, with 12 bases lining up with TRBD2. The clonotype comes from a woman in her twenties or thirties in good health and CMV-seropositive. The sequenced sample consisted of PBMCs. CDR3 nucleotides: TGTGCCAGCAGCCGCCTGACTAGCGGGAGAACGGATACGCAGTATTTT. It specifies CASSRLTSGRTDTQYF. The full variable domain, completed using reference TRBV5-4 and TRBJ2-3, is ETGVTQSPTHLIKTRGQQVTLRCSSQSGHNTVSWYQQALGQGPQFIFQYYREEENGRGNFPPRFSGLQFPNYSSELNVNALELDDSALYLCASSRLTSGRTDTQYFGPGTRLTVL.